This T cell receptor beta chain was found in a study of cytomegalovirus exposure and HLA in healthy donors. Per the germline V gene, CDR1 is SGHTA and CDR2 is FQGNSA. The CDR3 totals 15 residues. The V segment lost 5 bases and the J segment 7 bases; nucleotides outside the gene matches: 11. PCR employed 60 Vbeta and 13 Jbeta primers. Libraries were prepared by immunoSEQ multiplex PCR; TCRdb keeps only in-frame clonotypes and omits some of them. This sample has more than 85,000 clones, with 10% to 15% found just once. Study results and limitations: As was reported, the classifier diagnosed cytomegalovirus status with high specificity and sensitivity. Among TCR sequences, most were rare, though some public TCRs appeared in many donors. A previous analysis found most TCR beta V segments productive roughly 87% or roughly 30% of the time. For presence/absence analyses, sequencing depth was assumed to be roughly uniform across donors.

In the case of this clone: Its cognate antigen is unknown.

This receptor was obtained from a man aged 35 to 55 in good health and CMV-seropositive. The chain couples TRBV7-2 to TRBJ1-5, with 7 bases identical to TRBD1. The material sequenced was PBMCs. CDR3 coding DNA: TGTGCCAGCAGCGGGCGGACAGGCACGGGCCAGCCCCAGCATTTT. Its translation: CASSGRTGTGQPQHF.